Following are 21 T cell receptor beta chains from one sample sequenced in a study of brain T cells in children with intractable seizures. Sequencing was performed with immunoSEQ multiplex PCR; in TCRdb, only in-frame clones are kept and a portion is missing. The sample shows over 95,000 clones, 94% of them seen only once. The material sequenced was peripheral blood, taken at surgery. The origin of the receptors is a boy younger than two with hemimegalencephaly and intractable seizures.

This chain joins TRBV21-1 and TRBJ2-3; the table's D call, TRBD2, has no DNA check behind it. TRBV21-1 constitutes a pseudogene. This CDR3 spans 18 amino acids. CDR3 in DNA: TGTGCCAGCAGCACGGGACTAGCGCTCTTAGAGAGCACAGATACGCAGTATTTT. Its protein product is CASSTGLALLESTDTQYF.

The CDR3 loop is CASSVTSGRENEQFF. Written as DNA, the CDR3 is TGTGCCAGCAGCGTGACTAGCGGGAGGGAAAATGAGCAGTTCTTC. The rearrangement joins TRBV3-1 (or the pseudogene TRBV3-2) to TRBJ2-1; 14 bases map to TRBD2. Germline V gene lookup returns CDR1 LGHDT and CDR2 YNNKEL (reference sequence). The CDR3 is 15 residues long. The V gene end was trimmed by 5 bases and the J gene end by 7 bases; junction bases not matched to a gene: 4.

The rearrangement uses TRBV12-5 and TRBJ2-7; TRBD1 or TRBD2 may be the D gene (5 bases each). Trimming pared 7 bases from V and 3 bases from J, leaving 13 bases between. Germline V gives CDR1 LGHNT, CDR2 FRNRAP. CDR3 length: 13 residues. The CDR3 DNA is TGTGCTAGTGCCACGGGACCGTTCTACGAGCAGTACTTC. As protein: CASATGPFYEQYF.

The rearrangement links TRBV5-8 to TRBJ1-5; 7 bases match TRBD1. CDR3 size: 16 residues. Per the germline V gene, CDR1 is SGHTS and CDR2 is YDEGEE. Germline trimming cut 4 bases from V and 3 bases from J; bases unmatched to any gene: 10. The CDR3 loop reads CASSIWTGQDNQPQHF. The CDR3 DNA sequence: TGTGCCAGCAGCATCTGGACAGGACAGGACAATCAGCCCCAGCATTTT.

This chain uses TRBV12-3 or TRBV12-4 with TRBJ2-2, with D hard to call. The CDR3 totals 11 residues. V was clipped by 3 bases and J by 4 bases, with 0 bases between them. The chain's CDR3 is CASSFTGELFF. Here the CDR3 DNA reads TGTGCCAGCAGTTTCACCGGGGAGCTGTTTTTT.

The chain links TRBV4-2 to TRBJ2-7; 9 positions match TRBD2. V lost 0 bases and J lost 6; bases outside the gene matches: 9. The germline V gene has CDR1 LGHNA and CDR2 YNFKEQ. The CDR3 consists of 16 residues. In DNA form, the CDR3 reads TGTGCCAGCAGCCAAGACCGGGGCGGGAGGGCCGCCGAGCAGTACTTC. It encodes CASSQDRGGRAAEQYF.

The rearrangement joins TRBV18 to TRBJ1-4, with unresolved D. Trimming shortened V by 2 bases and J by 7 bases, and 8 bases separated the two germline ends. CDR3 length equals 13 residues. CDR1 and CDR2 from the germline V gene are KGHSH and LQKENI. CDR3 in amino acids: CASSPGQGEKLFF. In nucleotides, the CDR3 is TGTGCCAGCTCACCAGGGCAAGGTGAAAAACTGTTTTTT.

The CDR3: CAWSPEAFF. The CDR3 DNA is TGTGCCTGGTCTCCTGAAGCTTTCTTT. The rearrangement links TRBV30 to TRBJ1-1; D unresolved. V was shortened by 5 bases and J by 6 bases, with 4 bases between the two germline ends. Per germline, CDR1 GTSNPN and CDR2 SVGIG (reference sequence). CDR3 length: 9 residues. The whole variable domain, remainder taken from reference TRBV30 and TRBJ1-1, is SQTIHQWPATLVQPVGSPLSLECTVEGTSNPNLYWYRQAAGRGLQLLFYSVGIGQISSEVPQNLSASRPQDRQFILSSKKLLLSDSGFYLCAWSPEAFFGQGTRLTVV.

The genes are TRBV21-1 and TRBJ2-1; the D segment call TRBD2 is taken from the table without a DNA check. TRBV21-1 is a pseudogene. CDR3 length equals 12 residues. The CDR3 DNA follows: TGTGCCAGCAGCTCGGAGGGGAATGAGCAGTTCTTC. It specifies CASSSEGNEQFF.

With respect to this clone: The same CDR3 is also encoded by other DNA sequences in this sample. This rearrangement joins TRBV5-4 to TRBJ2-1, with 12 bases aligning to TRBD2. The CDR3 has 15 amino acids. Germline trimming cut 4 bases from V and 8 bases from J; bases unmatched to any gene: 7. Germline CDR1 reads SGHNT; CDR2 reads YYREEE (reference sequence). The CDR3 sequence is CASSPLAGGRDEQFF. Written as DNA, the CDR3 is TGTGCCAGCAGCCCTCTAGCGGGAGGGCGGGATGAGCAGTTCTTC.

This clone was found a few times. The chain has TRBV10-2 and TRBJ2-2, with TRBD2 matching over 8 bases. V dropped 7 bases and J dropped 7; count of bases not matched to a gene: 5. Germline V gene data show CDR1 as WSHSY and CDR2 as SAAADI. CDR3 length: 13 amino acids. The CDR3 region is CASIHSGNGELFF. The DNA of the CDR3 is TGCGCCAGCATTCATAGCGGGAACGGGGAGCTGTTTTTT.

The chain links TRBV18 to TRBJ2-7, with unresolved D. Germline V CDR1 and CDR2: KGHSH, LQKENI. Trimming pared 3 bases from V and 4 bases from J, leaving 16 bases between. The length of the CDR3 is 15 residues. The CDR3 sequence is CASSPLHQNLYEQYF. The CDR3 coding sequence is TGTGCCAGCTCACCGCTTCATCAGAACCTTTACGAGCAGTACTTC.

The rearrangement joins TRBV27 to TRBJ1-6; 7 bases are a match to TRBD1. V was pared by 4 bases and J by 5 bases, with 5 bases of the junction left unmatched. CDR3 length: 15 residues. Germline CDR1 and CDR2: MNHEY and SMNVEV (reference sequence). The CDR3 region is CASSYRGSDNSPLHF. The CDR3 DNA sequence: TGTGCCAGCAGTTACAGGGGATCGGATAATTCACCCCTCCACTTT.

V and J are TRBV5-1 and TRBJ2-5; TRBD2 agrees at 13 bases. V lost 0 bases to trimming and J lost 5 bases; unmatched junction nucleotides: 10. The CDR3 spans 18 residues. Germline V CDR1 and CDR2: SGHRS, YFSETQ. CDR3 sequence (DNA): TGCGCCAGCAGCTTGGCCGCCGCCGGACTAGCGGGAGCGGAGACCCAGTACTTC. Translation: CASSLAAAGLAGAETQYF.

The chain couples TRBV5-5 to TRBJ2-5; 7 bases fit TRBD2. CDR3 size: 16 residues. Trimming cost V 4 bases and J 1 base; bases outside gene matches: 10. Germline CDR1 SGHKS, CDR2 YYEKEE (reference sequence). The CDR3 sequence: CASSPGLADLQETQYF. The CDR3 DNA reads as TGTGCCAGCAGCCCCGGGCTAGCGGATCTCCAAGAGACCCAGTACTTC.

J is TRBJ1-2 and V is TRBV7-9, with D maybe TRBD1 (5 bases). V was shortened by 0 bases and J by 2 bases, with 10 bases between the two germline ends. Germline V lookup: CDR1 SEHNR, CDR2 FQNEAQ (reference sequence). The CDR3 is 15 residues long. CDR3 residues: CASSLAAGVNYGYTF. In nucleotides, the CDR3 is TGTGCCAGCAGCTTAGCCGCGGGGGTAAACTATGGCTACACCTTC.

The J gene is TRBJ1-2, the V gene TRBV29-1, with D uncertain. The length of the CDR3 is 11 residues. Trimming pared 3 bases from V and 2 bases from J, leaving 4 bases between. Germline V gives CDR1 SQVTM, CDR2 ANQGSEA. This CDR3 is CSVDRNYGYTF. The CDR3 DNA is TGCAGCGTTGACAGAAACTATGGCTACACCTTC.

This clone was seen once. The chain has TRBV19 and TRBJ2-7; 8 positions agree with TRBD1. The CDR3 totals 14 residues. Per germline, CDR1 LNHDA and CDR2 SQIVND (reference sequence). The ends lost 6 bases at V and 2 bases at J; junction bases unmatched: 6. CDR3 sequence: CASSHRGFPYEQYF. For the CDR3, the DNA is TGTGCCAGTAGCCACAGGGGGTTCCCCTACGAGCAGTACTTC. Full variable domain (missing parts from reference TRBV19 and TRBJ2-7): DGGITQSPKYLFRKEGQNVTLSCEQNLNHDAMYWYRQDPGQGLRLIYYSQIVNDFQKGDIAEGYSVSREKKESFPLTVTSAQKNPTAFYLCASSHRGFPYEQYFGPGTRLTVT.

The chain employs TRBV5-1 and TRBJ2-3, with TRBD1 matching 7 bases. CDR1 and CDR2 (germline): SGHRS, YFSETQ. The CDR3 has 15 amino acids. Trimming at V came to 2 bases and at J to 0 bases, leaving 3 bases not matched to a gene. As DNA, the CDR3 is TGCGCCAGCAGCTTAACAGGGGTTAGCACAGATACGCAGTATTTT. As protein: CASSLTGVSTDTQYF.

V usage is TRBV7-2 and J usage is TRBJ1-5; D is undetermined. The CDR3 sequence is 17 residues long. Germline V CDR1 and CDR2: SGHTA, FQGNSA. Trimming took off 4 bases at V and 2 bases at J, with 18 bases between the two ends. CDR3 nucleotides: TGTGCCAGCAGCTCCCAAGTCGGTTTTGTACGCAATCAGCCCCAGCATTTT. This gives the protein CASSSQVGFVRNQPQHF.

The chain employs TRBV2 and TRBJ1-2; no definite D call. The germline gives CDR1 SNHLY, CDR2 FYNNEI. V was clipped by 10 bases and J by 4 bases, with 13 bases between them. The CDR3 runs 12 residues. CDR3 nucleotide sequence: TGTGCCAATGGACGAACGGGCTATGGCTACACCTTC. It specifies CANGRTGYGYTF.